The text below deals with one T cell receptor (beta chain). CD4+ cell separation produced CD45RA+ naive and CD45RA-negative memory subsets. These data originate in a study of shared clonotypes between healthy human individuals. The overall study: Per donor, three plates held CD4 naive cells, three held CD4 memory, two held CD8 naive and one held CD8 memory.

Germline V gene sequence: CDR1 MNHNS, CDR2 SASEGT. This CDR3 contains 17 residues. The V gene lost 1 base and the J gene lost 3 bases, with 16 bases spanning the gap. In the source study's methods: Filtering of immunoSEQ junctional sequences could not match full-length read filtering. The table came from immunoSEQ multiplex PCR; TCRdb's copy has only in-frame clones and leaves some out. That table is the source of V, J and clone size, and D and trimming were worked out from the DNA. Among some 2,400,000 clones listed, more than 90% were seen once. The chain joins TRBV6-1 to TRBJ1-3; no reliable D call. This TCR came from a man aged 18 to 30 in good health. Sequenced: naive CD4+ T cells sorted from blood. Documented subset: CD45RA+ positively selected. The CDR3 bases are TGTGCCAGCAGTGAAGACCTCCGAACGGGCCTTGGAAACACCATATATTTT. The encoded protein is CASSEDLRTGLGNTIYF.